These 6 T cell receptor beta chains were sequenced from one sample in a study of T cells in Graves' hyperthyroidism and ophthalmopathy. It was RNA transcripts that yielded the amplified TCR beta CDR3 regions. Using the HTBI primer set, a first-round RT-PCR was run on the TCR CDR3. TCRdb processed the multiplex PCR reads anew with MiXCR; each CDR3 protein has one entry. The sample holds roughly 380,000 distinct CDR3 sequences, roughly 13% seen once. Sequences were obtained from blood. The receptors derive from a woman aged 55-70 years with Graves' hyperthyroidism.

In its sample, this clonotype was seen many times. The V call is TRBV3-1, the J call TRBJ2-1; 11 positions agree with TRBD2. The CDR3 runs 17 residues. Germline CDR1 and CDR2: LGHDT and YNNKEL (reference sequence). The ends lost 0 bases at V and 7 bases at J; junction bases unmatched: 8. The CDR3 spells CASSQDLTSGSVNEQFF. Written as DNA, the CDR3 is TGTGCCAGCAGCCAAGATTTAACTAGCGGGAGTGTTAATGAGCAGTTCTTC.

This clonotype was seen repeatedly, ten times or more. This rearrangement joins TRBV12-5 to TRBJ2-5, with TRBD1 matching 8 bases. CDR1 is LGHNT, CDR2 FRNRAP, per germline. The CDR3 has 17 residues. Losses at the gene ends were 2 bases for V and 5 bases for J; bases not matched to a gene: 13. CDR3 in DNA: TGTGCTAGTGGTTTGAACTTCAGGGGGCGGGATAGGGAGACCCAGTACTTC. Translating gives CASGLNFRGRDRETQYF. The whole variable domain, remainder taken from reference TRBV12-5 and TRBJ2-5, is DARVTQTPRHKVTEMGQEVTMRCQPILGHNTVFWYRQTMMQGLELLAYFRNRAPLDDSGMPKDRFSAEMPDATLATLKIQPSEPRDSAVYFCASGLNFRGRDRETQYFGPGTRLLVL.

At least ten counts were recorded for this clonotype. The chain couples TRBV24-1 to TRBJ2-1, with D tentatively TRBD1 or TRBD2 (5 bases each). The CDR3 is 13 amino acids. Germline V gives CDR1 KGHDR, CDR2 SFDVKD. Trimming shortened V by 3 bases and J by 8 bases, and 10 bases separated the two germline ends. CDR3 coding DNA: TGTGCCACCAGTGATACCCGGGGCGATGAGCAGTTCTTC. It encodes CATSDTRGDEQFF.

This clonotype has at least ten counts. The chain links TRBV24-1 to TRBJ2-1; 11 bases match TRBD2. From germline, CDR1 is KGHDR and CDR2 SFDVKD. CDR3 length: 17 residues. Trimming took 9 bases from V and 9 from J; bases not matched to a gene: 18. CDR3 coding DNA: TGTGCCACCGCCAGAGCACAGTTAGCGGGAGGGCCACCTGAGCAGTTCTTC. Residues: CATARAQLAGGPPEQFF.

This clonotype was found many times. The chain has TRBV18 and TRBJ2-2, with no clear D. The germline CDR1 and CDR2 sequences are KGHSH and LQKENI. CDR3 size: 14 residues. The V end was cut by 3 bases, the J end by 7 bases, with 12 bases between. The CDR3 loop is CASSPSSELGELFF. In DNA, the CDR3 is TGTGCCAGCTCACCCTCCAGCGAACTCGGGGAGCTGTTTTTT.

The J gene is TRBJ2-2, the V gene TRBV24-1; 8 bases are shared with TRBD1. J gave up 4 bases and V 1 base, and 7 bases lay outside the gene matches. CDR1 and CDR2 (germline): KGHDR, SFDVKD. The CDR3 covers 17 residues. The CDR3 protein is CATSDLGQGAPTGELFF. As DNA, the CDR3 is TGTGCCACCAGTGATTTAGGCCAGGGGGCGCCCACCGGGGAGCTGTTTTTT.